Listed below are T cell receptor beta chains from one sample, sequenced in a study of T cells in Graves' hyperthyroidism and ophthalmopathy. TCRdb itself ran the multiplex PCR reads through MiXCR, one entry per CDR3 protein. There are around 690,000 distinct CDR3 sequences in the sample; 17% occur only once, and around 16% lies in the top ten. Sequencing was performed on blood. These receptors all come from a man aged 45-65 years with Graves' hyperthyroidism. Each CDR3 is given without its conserved first and last residue. The D gene is left open where the match is weak.

V	D	J	CDR3
TRBV2	-	TRBJ1-3	ASSERRVTFGNTIY
TRBV11-2	-	TRBJ2-7	ASSLLRGRSYEQY
TRBV28	TRBD2	TRBJ2-1	ASSSGASGLYNEQF
TRBV3-1	-	TRBJ1-2	ASSPRATPSHGYT
TRBV7-9	TRBD2	TRBJ2-5	ASSLASGSFQETQY
TRBV6-1	TRBD1	TRBJ2-2	ASSLDRGDTGELF
TRBV7-6	TRBD2	TRBJ2-7	ASRHSTSARHEQY
TRBV19	TRBD2	TRBJ2-3	ASSPAGEVGIRGDLNADTQY
TRBV10-3	TRBD1	TRBJ2-7	AISEGQVKTYEQY
TRBV2	-	TRBJ2-5	ASSDQPQETQY
TRBV4-3	-	TRBJ2-5	ASSQDYLRETQY
TRBV6-6	-	TRBJ2-7	ASSYSIRVEEEQY
TRBV7-9	-	TRBJ1-1	ASSLQGEAF
TRBV7-2	-	TRBJ1-1	ASSLVRESTEAF
TRBV18	-	TRBJ2-6	ASSPSTGSGANVLT
TRBV20-1	TRBD2	TRBJ2-7	SATLADEQY
TRBV6-6	TRBD2	TRBJ2-7	ASSYEGSAGGTYEQY